The 23 T cell receptor beta chains reported below all come from one sample, sequenced in a study of blood T cell repertoires in COVID-19. Profiling relied on immunoSEQ multiplex PCR, and the TCRdb table lists in-frame clones only, not all of them. The sample carries around 60,000 clones, over 70% recorded once. Sequenced: peripheral blood. These receptors all come from a human donor in a cohort sampled during active COVID-19.

This chain uses TRBV11-2 with TRBJ2-3, with a tentative D call TRBD2 (5 bases). Trimming cost V 0 bases and J 5 bases, with 6 bases left between them. The CDR3 runs to 13 residues. In germline, CDR1 is SGHAT, CDR2 FQNNGV. The CDR3 sequence is CASSLEAGDTQYF. CDR3 in DNA: TGTGCCAGCAGCTTAGAGGCGGGAGATACGCAGTATTTT.

This chain uses TRBV6-5 with TRBJ2-6, with D possibly being TRBD2 (6 bases). V was shortened by 11 bases and J by 4 bases, with 12 bases between the two germline ends. The CDR3 totals 13 residues. Per germline, CDR1 MNHEY and CDR2 SVGAGI. CDR3 in DNA: TGTGCCGGGGGGTCCGACGGGGCCAACGTCCTGACTTTC. Protein product: CAGGSDGANVLTF.

The chain has TRBV18 and TRBJ2-7; 10 nucleotides match TRBD1. Germline trimming cut 0 bases from V and 10 bases from J; bases unmatched to any gene: 15. Germline lookup yields CDR1 KGHSH and CDR2 LQKENI. This CDR3 is built from 17 residues. The CDR3 DNA sequence: TGTGCCAGCTCACCACCGACTCGCGGCGGGACAGGGGCCTATCAGTACTTC. It translates to CASSPPTRGGTGAYQYF.

This clone was recorded only once. The chain joins TRBV3-1 (or the pseudogene TRBV3-2) to TRBJ2-1; 8 positions match TRBD2. The CDR3 runs to 16 residues. Germline CDR1 and CDR2: LGHDT and YNNKEL (reference sequence). V trimming: 5 bases; J trimming: 4 bases; junction bases outside the gene matches: 10. The CDR3 DNA reads as TGTGCCAGCAGCTCCTCCGGGGGGGTCCCTTACAATGAGCAGTTCTTC. Protein product: CASSSSGGVPYNEQFF.

There are a few counts of this clone. V is TRBV6-6 and J is TRBJ1-5, with D maybe TRBD1 (5 bases). Germline values: CDR1 MNHNY, CDR2 SVGAGI (reference sequence). The CDR3 is 14 residues long. Trimming cost V 2 bases and J 5 bases, with 10 bases left between them. The CDR3 DNA reads TGTGCCAGCAGTTACGGTGCGGGGGATCAGCCCCAGCATTTT. The encoded protein is CASSYGAGDQPQHF.

Only one count was recorded for this clone. The chain recombines TRBV6-5 with TRBJ1-2; a weak D match, TRBD1 (5 bases). V lost 6 bases, J lost 5 bases, and 19 bases lay in between. The CDR3 is 15 residues long. The V gene's germline CDR1 is MNHEY and CDR2 SVGAGI. The CDR3 loop is CASSPSPTAPYGYTF. The CDR3 bases are TGTGCCAGCAGCCCCTCCCCGACAGCCCCTTATGGCTACACCTTC.

J is TRBJ2-3 and V is TRBV5-6; D is perhaps TRBD2 (6 bases). This CDR3 comprises 16 residues. Trimming pared 4 bases from V and 0 bases from J, leaving 15 bases between. The germline V gene encodes CDR1 SGHDT and CDR2 YYEEEE. CDR3 in amino acids: CASSAGTYPSTDTQYF. The CDR3 DNA reads TGTGCCAGCAGCGCCGGGACTTACCCTAGCACAGATACGCAGTATTTT.

Here the CDR3 reads CASSYPSRLAGYIDNEQFF. CDR3 sequence (DNA): TGTGCCAGCAGTTACCCCTCGCGGTTAGCGGGGTATATTGACAATGAGCAGTTCTTC. This sequence joins TRBV6-2 or TRBV6-3 and TRBJ2-1; 8 positions agree with TRBD2. This CDR3 spans 19 amino acids. Trimming at V came to 2 bases and at J to 5 bases, leaving 17 bases not matched to a gene. CDR1 and CDR2 (germline): MNHEY, SVGEGT.

This chain joins TRBV19 and TRBJ2-1, with D perhaps TRBD1 (5 bases). Trimming stripped 10 bases from V and 0 bases from J, with 10 bases between. The CDR3 consists of 13 residues. Germline CDR1 LNHDA, CDR2 SQIVND (reference sequence). The CDR3 loop reads CATGADSYNEQFF. The CDR3 nucleotides read TGTGCCACTGGGGCAGACTCCTACAATGAGCAGTTCTTC.

The rearrangement links TRBV28 to TRBJ1-2; possibly TRBD1 for D (5 bases). Germline V gene data show CDR1 as MDHEN and CDR2 as SYDVKM. V lost 7 bases, J lost 2 bases, and 11 bases lay in between. The CDR3 contains 13 residues. This CDR3 is CASTGGGNYGYTF. The CDR3 DNA is TGTGCCAGCACGGGCGGGGGGAACTATGGCTACACCTTC.

The rearrangement uses TRBV10-3 and TRBJ2-4; 8 bases align to TRBD2. The length of the CDR3 is 14 residues. Looked up from germline, CDR1 is ENHRY and CDR2 is SYGVKD. V trimming: 3 bases; J trimming: 3 bases; junction bases outside the gene matches: 1. This CDR3 reads CAISESGGKNIQYF. DNA for the CDR3: TGTGCCATCAGTGAAAGCGGGGGCAAAAACATTCAGTACTTC.

The chain couples TRBV7-3 to TRBJ2-1; the match to TRBD2 covers 9 bases. The CDR3 runs to 16 residues. Trimming removed 0 bases from V and 7 bases from J; junction bases left unmatched: 7. CDR1 and CDR2 (germline): SGHTA, FQGTGA. For the CDR3, the DNA is TGTGCCAGCAGCTTAACTAGCGGGAGTTATGGAAATGAGCAGTTCTTC. Its translation is CASSLTSGSYGNEQFF.

J is TRBJ2-3 and V is TRBV7-9, with TRBD1 matching 9 bases. CDR1 and CDR2 from the germline V gene are SEHNR and FQNEAQ (reference sequence). The CDR3 runs to 15 residues. After removal of 4 bases from V and 8 bases from J, the junction contained 10 bases not matched to a gene. The CDR3, as DNA: TGTGCCAGCAGCTCACCCCGGGACAGGGACCTTACGCAGTATTTT. This gives the protein CASSSPRDRDLTQYF. The whole variable domain, remainder taken from reference TRBV7-9 and TRBJ2-3, is DTGVSQNPRHKITKRGQNVTFRCDPISEHNRLYWYRQTLGQGPEFLTYFQNEAQLEKSRLLSDRFSAERPKGSFSTLEIQRTEQGDSAMYLCASSSPRDRDLTQYFGPGTRLTVL.

This chain joins TRBV9 and TRBJ1-6; the match to TRBD1 covers 9 bases. CDR1 is SGDLS and CDR2 is YYNGEE in the germline V gene. The CDR3 spans 16 residues. The V segment lost 3 bases and the J segment 12 bases; nucleotides outside the gene matches: 13. In DNA form, the CDR3 reads TGTGCCAGCAGCGGGGAGGCAGGGACAGGGCGTGGACCCCTCCACTTT. Translation: CASSGEAGTGRGPLHF.

The rearrangement links TRBV18 to TRBJ2-1; the match to TRBD2 covers 10 bases. Germline V CDR1 and CDR2: KGHSH, LQKENI. V lost 1 base and J lost 9; bases outside the gene matches: 6. CDR3 size: 15 residues. CDR3 nucleotide sequence: TGTGCCAGCTCACCACTGAGCGGGGGGGCGCGTGAGCAGTTCTTC. Amino acid sequence: CASSPLSGGAREQFF. Variable domain in full (rest from reference TRBV18 and TRBJ2-1): NAGVMQNPRHLVRRRGQEARLRCSPMKGHSHVYWYRQLPEEGLKFMVYLQKENIIDESGMPKERFSAEFPKEGPSILRIQQVVRGDSAAYFCASSPLSGGAREQFFGPGTRLTVL.

The chain is built from TRBV19 and TRBJ2-7; 10 nucleotides agree with TRBD1. The CDR3 covers 15 residues. V lost 3 bases to trimming and J lost 4 bases; unmatched junction nucleotides: 6. Germline CDR1 reads LNHDA; CDR2 reads SQIVND (reference sequence). CDR3 DNA: TGTGCCAGTAGTATGTCGACAGGGGGCGCGTACGAGCAGTACTTC. Translating it yields CASSMSTGGAYEQYF. Full variable domain (remainder filled in from reference TRBV19 and TRBJ2-7): DGGITQSPKYLFRKEGQNVTLSCEQNLNHDAMYWYRQDPGQGLRLIYYSQIVNDFQKGDIAEGYSVSREKKESFPLTVTSAQKNPTAFYLCASSMSTGGAYEQYFGPGTRLTVT.

The rearrangement uses TRBV5-1 and TRBJ2-2; D is unresolved. Germline CDR1 and CDR2: SGHRS and YFSETQ. The V gene lost 0 bases and the J gene lost 6 bases, with 12 bases spanning the gap. CDR3 length: 15 residues. The CDR3 spells CASSLEGSIAGELFF. Here the CDR3 DNA reads TGCGCCAGCAGCTTGGAAGGTAGCATAGCCGGGGAGCTGTTTTTT. Variable domain in full (rest from reference TRBV5-1 and TRBJ2-2): KAGVTQTPRYLIKTRGQQVTLSCSPISGHRSVSWYQQTPGQGLQFLFEYFSETQRNKGNFPGRFSGRQFSNSRSEMNVSTLELGDSALYLCASSLEGSIAGELFFGEGSRLTVL.

This chain uses TRBV7-6 with TRBJ1-4; TRBD1 is a possible D gene (6 bases). The V end was cut by 0 bases, the J end by 8 bases, with 10 bases between. There are 14 residues in the CDR3. The germline CDR1 and CDR2 sequences are SGHVS and FNYEAQ. CDR3 protein: CASSLAGAGEKLFF. CDR3 nucleotides: TGTGCCAGCAGCTTAGCGGGGGCCGGGGAAAAACTGTTTTTT.

The rearrangement uses TRBV5-1 and TRBJ2-7; 8 nucleotides align to TRBD2. The CDR3 totals 16 residues. CDR1 and CDR2 from the germline V gene are SGHRS and YFSETQ. Unmatched junction bases numbered 15, after V lost 7 bases and J lost 3 bases. DNA for the CDR3: TGCGCCAGCTCTCCCCTAAGCGGGAGTGGGGTCTACGAGCAGTACTTC. Residues: CASSPLSGSGVYEQYF.

V is TRBV9 and J is TRBJ1-3, with D maybe TRBD1 (6 bases). V gave up 6 bases and J gave up 8 bases, with 21 bases separating them. The CDR3 is 15 amino acids. Germline assignment: CDR1 SGDLS and CDR2 YYNGEE. The CDR3 DNA reads as TGTGCCAGCACCCCAGGACAGACCTTCGGTGACACCATATATTTT. It is translated as CASTPGQTFGDTIYF.

The CDR3 sequence: CASSPTVLGSGTPGDTQYF. The CDR3 DNA sequence: TGTGCCAGCAGCCCCACGGTGCTTGGTAGCGGCACCCCTGGAGATACGCAGTATTTT. The J gene is TRBJ2-3, the V gene TRBV7-9; a weak D match, TRBD2 (6 bases). Trimming cost V 5 bases and J 5 bases, with 29 bases left between them. The CDR3 is made up of 19 amino acids. Germline V gene data show CDR1 as SEHNR and CDR2 as FQNEAQ (reference sequence).

This clone was detected only a few times. This chain connects TRBV7-9 to TRBJ1-2; TRBD1 aligns across 7 bases. The CDR3 consists of 14 residues. V shed 5 bases and J 7 bases; nucleotides not matched to a gene: 10. In germline, CDR1 is SEHNR, CDR2 FQNEAQ (reference sequence). The CDR3 loop reads CASSPGTAEAGYTF. The CDR3 DNA is TGTGCCAGCAGCCCCGGGACAGCGGAGGCTGGCTACACCTTC.

This chain joins TRBV7-6 and TRBJ2-5; the match to TRBD2 covers 8 bases. The trim removed 3 bases at V and 0 bases at J, leaving 3 bases unmatched. The germline CDR1 and CDR2 sequences are SGHVS and FNYEAQ. The CDR3 extends over 15 amino acids. In DNA form, the CDR3 reads TGTGCCAGCAGCTTGGGCGGGGGGTACCAAGAGACCCAGTACTTC. Its protein is CASSLGGGYQETQYF.